The clone carrying this TCR beta chain was found many times. The antigen is undetermined. The sample belongs to a study of T cell repertoires in cytomegalovirus infection. One entry per CDR3 protein results from TCRdb running MiXCR on the reads. The sample consists of about 490,000 distinct CDR3 sequences, about 17% of them appearing once. This CDR3 has 15 residues. Trimming removed 2 bases at V and 0 bases at J, with 9 bases between. Germline lookup yields CDR1 SGHVS and CDR2 FQNEAQ. Notes on the study in general: Cumulated frequencies of public TCR beta families served to identify carriers of CMV plus the relevant HLA.

This TCR was recovered from a human donor in good health (CMV status not recorded). Some clones in this sample may be carry-over from other donors' samples. Material for sequencing was CD8+ T cells from PBMCs. The gene calls are TRBV7-8 and TRBJ2-3, with no clear D. CDR3 bases: TGTGCCAGCAGCTTAATTCTGACTAGCACAGATACGCAGTATTTT. This translates into CASSLILTSTDTQYF.